The next 19 T cell receptor beta chains were all read from a single sample in a study of technical replicates of blood from four donors. TCRdb keeps only in-frame clones here, not all; method: immunoSEQ multiplex PCR. The table shows around 69,000 clones, with 88% occurring only once. The sequencing input was PBMCs. The receptors here all came from a human donor in good health. Some clones in this sample may be carry-over from other donors' samples.

The table lists this clone with a count of one. V usage is TRBV4-3 and J usage is TRBJ2-6, with D perhaps TRBD2 (5 bases). This CDR3 has 17 residues. Between the trimmed V and J ends, which lost 4 bases and 10 bases, there was a span of 23 bases. Germline loops: CDR1 LGHNA, CDR2 YSLEER. The CDR3 nucleotides are TGCGCCAGCAGCCCAGAGGGCGATGTCGGTTATGAAAACGTCCTGACTTTC. Its translation: CASSPEGDVGYENVLTF.

This clone occurred a few times. The gene calls are TRBV19 and TRBJ2-1; the D is unclear. This CDR3 has 13 amino acids. V was pared by 8 bases and J by 7 bases, with 15 bases between. CDR1 and CDR2 from the germline V gene are LNHDA and SQIVND (reference sequence). The CDR3 coding sequence is TGTGCCAGTTCCGGATTAGCTAGGAATGAGCAGTTCTTC. Amino acid sequence: CASSGLARNEQFF.

This clone was observed a handful of times. V usage is TRBV15 and J usage is TRBJ2-1, with TRBD2 identical over 10 bases. J was trimmed by 6 bases and V by 0 bases; bases with no gene match: 8. Germline CDR1 LNHNV, CDR2 YYDKDF (reference sequence). The CDR3 length is 17 residues. The CDR3 DNA reads as TGTGCCACCAGCAGAGACTCCCACAGCGGGAGGGGCAATGAGCAGTTCTTC. Residues: CATSRDSHSGRGNEQFF.

This chain uses TRBV6-5 with TRBJ2-7, with D uncertain. Germline V gene sequence: CDR1 MNHEY, CDR2 SVGAGI. This CDR3 region has 15 residues. V dropped 0 bases and J dropped 5 bases, with 14 bases sitting between them. The CDR3 sequence: CASSYSMAGKDEQYF. In DNA form, the CDR3 reads TGTGCCAGCAGTTACTCGATGGCAGGAAAAGACGAGCAGTACTTC.

The chain couples TRBV7-9 to TRBJ2-7, with D unclear. V gave up 3 bases and J gave up 4 bases, with 7 bases separating them. The CDR3 is 12 residues long. Germline CDR1 is SEHNR and CDR2 is FQNEAQ (reference sequence). CDR3 region: CASSFELYEQYF. The CDR3 region has the DNA TGTGCCAGCAGCTTCGAGCTTTACGAGCAGTACTTC.

J is TRBJ1-1 and V is TRBV7-2, with no clear D. CDR1 is SGHTA and CDR2 is FQGNSA in the germline V gene. The CDR3 spans 13 residues. V lost 1 base and J lost 4, with 7 bases in between. Written as DNA, the CDR3 is TGTGCCAGCAGCTTAGATAGCGGCACTGAAGCTTTCTTT. It is translated as CASSLDSGTEAFF. The variable domain in full, completed from reference TRBV7-2 and TRBJ1-1, reads GAGVSQSPSNKVTEKGKDVELRCDPISGHTALYWYRQSLGQGLEFLIYFQGNSAPDKSGLPSDRFSAERTGGSVSTLTIQRTQQEDSAVYLCASSLDSGTEAFFGQGTRLTVV.

This chain connects TRBV9 to TRBJ1-4; no clear D gene. Per germline, CDR1 SGDLS and CDR2 YYNGEE. CDR3 length: 14 amino acids. Trimming stripped 7 bases from V and 7 bases from J, with 17 bases between. This CDR3 is CASSAEGRGEKLFF. The CDR3 region has the DNA TGTGCCAGCTCCGCAGAGGGTCGGGGTGAAAAACTGTTTTTT. The full variable domain, in which reference TRBV9 and TRBJ1-4 provide the parts outside the CDR3, is DSGVTQTPKHLITATGQRVTLRCSPRSGDLSVYWYQQSLDQGLQFLIQYYNGEERAKGNILERFSAQQFPDLHSELNLSSLELGDSALYFCASSAEGRGEKLFFGSGTQLSVL.

V is TRBV7-2 and J is TRBJ2-5; D is perhaps TRBD1 (5 bases). Trimming shortened V by 6 bases and J by 5 bases, and 16 bases separated the two germline ends. The germline V gene encodes CDR1 SGHTA and CDR2 FQGNSA. The CDR3 loop spans 14 amino acids. CDR3 DNA sequence: TGTGCCAGCAGTTTGGGGCGGTCTTGGGAGACCCAGTACTTC. It codes for CASSLGRSWETQYF.

The CDR3 nucleotides read TGTGCCAGCACAACAGGTGAGAATCAGCCCCAGCATTTT. This translates into CASTTGENQPQHF. The chain combines TRBV7-9 with TRBJ1-5; the D gene is possibly TRBD1 (5 bases). This CDR3 has 13 amino acids. Per the germline V gene, CDR1 is SEHNR and CDR2 is FQNEAQ (reference sequence). V was pared by 7 bases and J by 4 bases, with 11 bases between. The full variable domain, rest sourced from reference TRBV7-9 and TRBJ1-5, is DTGVSQNPRHKITKRGQNVTFRCDPISEHNRLYWYRQTLGQGPEFLTYFQNEAQLEKSRLLSDRFSAERPKGSFSTLEIQRTEQGDSAMYLCASTTGENQPQHFGDGTRLSIL.

V usage is TRBV7-2 and J usage is TRBJ1-2; a possible D gene is TRBD1 (6 bases). The CDR3 sequence is 13 residues long. Germline values: CDR1 SGHTA, CDR2 FQGNSA. Trimming cost V 1 base and J 8 bases, with 11 bases left between them. The CDR3 region has the DNA TGTGCCAGCAGCTTAGGACAGGTTATCGGCTACACCTTC. This sequence encodes CASSLGQVIGYTF.

This chain links TRBV6-1 with TRBJ1-2, with 7 bases identical to TRBD1. The CDR3 contains 15 residues. Germline CDR1 is MNHNS and CDR2 is SASEGT. The J segment lost 7 bases and the V segment lost 1 base, leaving 9 bases of the junction unmatched. This CDR3 reads CASSEVGTESFGYTF. The CDR3 DNA is TGTGCCAGCAGTGAAGTGGGGACAGAAAGTTTTGGCTACACCTTC.

The V and J genes are TRBV6-5 and TRBJ2-1, with 8 bases identical to TRBD2. This CDR3 region has 16 residues. J lost 4 bases, V lost 2 bases, and 7 bases had no gene match. From germline, CDR1 is MNHEY and CDR2 SVGAGI. The CDR3 reads CASSYGGTSFYNEQFF. DNA for the CDR3: TGTGCCAGCAGTTACGGAGGGACTAGTTTTTACAATGAGCAGTTCTTC.

The J gene is TRBJ2-7, the V gene TRBV4-1; 7 nucleotides match TRBD1. J lost 3 bases, V lost 1 base, and 3 bases had no gene match. This CDR3 region has 14 residues. The V gene's germline CDR1 is MGHRA and CDR2 YSYEKL. The CDR3 is CASSQASGGYEQYF. In DNA, the CDR3 is TGCGCCAGCAGCCAAGCGTCAGGGGGCTACGAGCAGTACTTC.

The chain links TRBV4-3 to TRBJ2-3; D is unclear. Trimming left V 0 bases short and J 4 bases short, with 5 bases between. CDR1 is LGHNA, CDR2 YSLEER, per germline. The CDR3 length is 13 residues. The DNA for the CDR3 is TGCGCCAGCAGCCAAGAAACTTCAGATACGCAGTATTTT. Its protein is CASSQETSDTQYF.

The rearrangement uses TRBV5-1 and TRBJ2-7, with no clear D. Per the germline V gene, CDR1 is SGHRS and CDR2 is YFSETQ. CDR3 length: 14 residues. V was pared by 0 bases and J by 3 bases, with 10 bases between. DNA of the CDR3: TGCGCCAGCAGCTTGGCCCCGGGTGTCTACGAGCAGTACTTC. Residues: CASSLAPGVYEQYF.

The chain uses TRBV5-1 and TRBJ2-1; TRBD2 matches 7 bases. From germline, CDR1 is SGHRS and CDR2 YFSETQ. The CDR3 spans 15 residues. With V trimmed by 2 bases and J by 4 bases, 6 bases remained unmatched. The chain's CDR3 is CASSLALAEYNEQFF. In nucleotides, the CDR3 is TGCGCCAGCAGCTTAGCTCTAGCGGAGTACAATGAGCAGTTCTTC.

The genes are TRBV11-2 and TRBJ2-7; 12 positions agree with TRBD2. In germline, CDR1 is SGHAT, CDR2 FQNNGV. The CDR3 loop spans 15 amino acids. The trim removed 5 bases at V and 5 bases at J, leaving 7 bases unmatched. CDR3 DNA sequence: TGTGCCAGCAGCCATCGGACTAGCGGGGTTAACGAGCAGTACTTC. Translating gives CASSHRTSGVNEQYF.

The chain combines TRBV15 with TRBJ2-1; a possible D gene is TRBD1 (5 bases). The CDR3 loop spans 14 amino acids. The V end was cut by 1 base, the J end by 9 bases, with 13 bases between. Germline loops: CDR1 LNHNV, CDR2 YYDKDF (reference sequence). The CDR3 region is CATSRVGRVTEQFF. The CDR3 DNA sequence: TGTGCCACCAGCAGAGTCGGCAGGGTCACTGAGCAGTTCTTC.

The chain carries TRBV6-5 and TRBJ1-2; TRBD1 aligns across 9 bases. Germline V CDR1 and CDR2: MNHEY, SVGAGI. The J segment lost 8 bases and the V segment lost 6 bases, leaving 10 bases of the junction unmatched. This CDR3 has 14 amino acids. CDR3 in DNA: TGTGCCAGCAGCCTCACAGGGGGCGCGGGGGGCTACACCTTC. Amino acid sequence: CASSLTGGAGGYTF.